This T cell receptor (beta chain) appears in the sequencing data of a study of blood T cell repertoires in COVID-19. In the study overall: T cells, B-cell-depleted T cells, or PBMCs supplied cDNA or gDNA.

Seattle participants joined during active infection and were tracked over time. This CDR3 has 13 residues. Germline-derived CDR1 and CDR2 are SNHLY and FYNNEI. V lost 5 bases to trimming and J lost 1 base, with 8 bases between them. Clones were sequenced by immunoSEQ multiplex PCR, and TCRdb holds only the in-frame ones, with some missing. The sample yields roughly 52,000 clones, roughly 87% seen once. This clonotype originated in a man aged 35-49 years with COVID-19, enrolled during active disease. The sequenced material came from peripheral blood. This chain joins TRBV2 and TRBJ1-1; D gene ambiguous. The DNA for the CDR3 is TGTGCCAGCAGTATCTCAGGGAACACTGAAGCTTTCTTT. This encodes CASSISGNTEAFF.